This record covers a single T cell receptor beta chain. Antigen unknown. TCRdb's table, derived via immunoSEQ multiplex PCR, lists solely in-frame clones and lacks some. Of 65,000 to 90,000 clones listed, roughly 87% are singletons. CDR3 length: 14 amino acids. V was trimmed by 5 bases and J by 5 bases, leaving 16 bases between them. CDR1 SGHNT and CDR2 YYREEE come from the germline V gene (reference sequence). These data belong to a study of T cell responses to AZD1222 COVID-19 vaccine. Pooling of second doses given at about 4 or about 12 weeks was done. Study-level points and caveats: Spike-specific TCR breadth and depth went up after people got two AZD1222 doses. Donors were mostly white British, more females; clonal diversity possibly underestimated. Nearly half of spike-specific TCRs reportedly target variant regions that are unmutated in the B.1.351 and B.1.1.7 variants.

The chain uses TRBV5-4 and TRBJ2-5; TRBD1 might be the D (6 bases). This sequence was found in an adult who received the AZD1222 COVID-19 vaccine. The source was peripheral blood, collected 28 days after the second AZD1222 dose. In DNA form, the CDR3 reads TGTGCCAGCAGTCCCGAAGGGGGAAGGGAGACCCAGTACTTC. Its protein product is CASSPEGGRETQYF. Using reference TRBV5-4 and TRBJ2-5 for the parts outside the CDR3, the full variable domain is ETGVTQSPTHLIKTRGQQVTLRCSSQSGHNTVSWYQQALGQGPQFIFQYYREEENGRGNFPPRFSGLQFPNYSSELNVNALELDDSALYLCASSPEGGRETQYFGPGTRLLVL.